Shown below are 14 T cell receptor beta chains from a single sample sequenced in a study of shared clonotypes between healthy human individuals. Sequencing was performed with immunoSEQ multiplex PCR; in TCRdb, only in-frame clones are kept and a portion is missing. The sample lists about 980,000 clones, roughly 72% occurring once. The specimen sequenced was memory CD4+ T cells sorted from blood. Subset indicated: CD45RA-negative fraction. These receptors were taken from a young man in good health.

The chain couples TRBV6-1 to TRBJ2-1; a weak D match, TRBD1 (6 bases). Trimming pared 7 bases from V and 8 bases from J, leaving 21 bases between. Germline V gives CDR1 MNHNS, CDR2 SASEGT. CDR3 length equals 15 residues. CDR3 sequence: CASTLLNRVSDEQFF. As DNA, the CDR3 is TGTGCCAGCACCCTCCTGAACAGGGTATCGGATGAGCAGTTCTTC.

V is TRBV30 and J is TRBJ2-1, with 8 nucleotides matching TRBD1. Germline assignment: CDR1 GTSNPN and CDR2 SVGIG (reference sequence). The junction had 11 bases not matched to a gene; V was cut back by 0 bases and J by 10 bases. The CDR3 sequence is 15 residues long. The CDR3 nucleotides read TGTGCCTGGAGTGTGCAGGGGGCCCTGAGTACAGAGCAGTTCTTC. Its translation: CAWSVQGALSTEQFF.

This chain joins TRBV11-2 and TRBJ2-4; 10 bases agree with TRBD2. CDR1 is SGHAT, CDR2 FQNNGV, per germline. This CDR3 spans 17 amino acids. Germline trimming cut 5 bases from V and 6 bases from J; bases unmatched to any gene: 13. The CDR3 is CASSPRTSGLRVNIQYF. The CDR3, as DNA: TGTGCCAGCAGCCCAAGGACTAGCGGTCTAAGGGTAAACATTCAGTACTTC. Drawing the rest from reference TRBV11-2 and TRBJ2-4, the complete variable domain is EAGVAQSPRYKIIEKRQSVAFWCNPISGHATLYWYQQILGQGPKLLIQFQNNGVVDDSQLPKDRFSAERLKGVDSTLKIQPAKLEDSAVYLCASSPRTSGLRVNIQYFGAGTRLSVL.

The chain uses TRBV6-1 and TRBJ1-6; D gene unclear. The germline gives CDR1 MNHNS, CDR2 SASEGT. CDR3 length equals 17 residues. Trimming stripped 4 bases from V and 2 bases from J, with 15 bases between. This CDR3 is CASSGPWTATYNSPLHF. For the CDR3, the DNA is TGTGCCAGCAGTGGGCCTTGGACGGCGACCTATAATTCACCCCTCCACTTT.

In its sample, this clone was seen once. The chain employs TRBV28 and TRBJ2-7; TRBD2 matches 9 bases. Germline V gene lookup returns CDR1 MDHEN and CDR2 SYDVKM. Trimming took 7 bases from V and 5 from J; bases not matched to a gene: 18. The CDR3 is 17 residues long. CDR3 sequence (DNA): TGTGCCAGCACCCCACGGGTCGGGCGGGGGGGCCCCCACGAGCAGTACTTC. Protein: CASTPRVGRGGPHEQYF.

The chain joins TRBV6-5 to TRBJ1-4, with 10 bases lining up with TRBD1. This CDR3 is 14 amino acids long. Trimming took 4 bases from V and 8 from J; bases not matched to a gene: 4. The germline gives CDR1 MNHEY, CDR2 SVGAGI. The CDR3 nucleotides read TGTGCCAGCAGTTCGTGGACAGGGGGGGAAAAACTGTTTTTT. Translating it yields CASSSWTGGEKLFF.

This chain uses TRBV9 with TRBJ1-2; possible D gene TRBD1, 6 bases. The CDR3 totals 14 residues. V was trimmed by 4 bases and J by 4 bases, leaving 14 bases between them. Germline-derived CDR1 and CDR2 are SGDLS and YYNGEE. This chain's CDR3 is CASSPRTESYGYTF. The CDR3 region has the DNA TGTGCCAGCAGCCCCCGGACAGAGAGCTATGGCTACACCTTC.

With regard to this clone: Different DNA sequences within this sample yield the same CDR3. The chain links TRBV19 to TRBJ1-2, with no clear D. The germline CDR1 and CDR2 sequences are LNHDA and SQIVND (reference sequence). The CDR3 loop spans 13 amino acids. V was shortened by 0 bases and J by 2 bases, with 4 bases between the two germline ends. The CDR3 sequence is CASSIEGNYGYTF. DNA of the CDR3: TGTGCCAGTAGTATAGAAGGGAACTATGGCTACACCTTC.

Written as DNA, the CDR3 is TGTGCCATCAGGGCCCGGGACGGCCAAGAGACCCAGTACTTC. Translated: CAIRARDGQETQYF. This chain joins TRBV10-3 and TRBJ2-5; D is perhaps TRBD1 or TRBD2 (5 bases each). Between the trimmed V and J ends, which lost 6 bases and 1 base, there was a span of 12 bases. The CDR3 is 14 amino acids. Germline V gene lookup returns CDR1 ENHRY and CDR2 SYGVKD.

The chain employs TRBV18 and TRBJ1-3, with no clear D. This CDR3 is built from 13 residues. Germline lookup yields CDR1 KGHSH and CDR2 LQKENI. The V end lost 3 bases, the J end lost 11 bases, and 14 bases lay between the germline ends. The CDR3 sequence: CASSPNDQKPIYF. As DNA, the CDR3 is TGTGCCAGCTCACCGAACGACCAAAAGCCCATATATTTT.

The rearrangement links TRBV11-3 to TRBJ2-5, with TRBD1 identical over 10 bases. V lost 5 bases and J lost 5; bases outside the gene matches: 8. The CDR3 is 15 residues long. CDR1 is SGHNT, CDR2 YENEEA, per germline. This chain's CDR3 is CASSPGQGTVETQYF. The CDR3 DNA is TGTGCCAGCAGCCCGGGACAGGGGACGGTGGAGACCCAGTACTTC.

The V and J genes are TRBV5-4 and TRBJ2-4; 7 positions match TRBD2. The CDR3 loop spans 19 amino acids. The ends lost 0 bases at V and 5 bases at J; junction bases unmatched: 17. Germline V lookup: CDR1 SGHNT, CDR2 YYREEE (reference sequence). CDR3 amino acids: CASSLGPASGLHAENIQYF. In DNA, the CDR3 is TGTGCCAGCAGCTTGGGACCGGCTAGCGGTTTACACGCCGAAAACATTCAGTACTTC.

This chain connects TRBV18 to TRBJ1-5; no reliable D call. CDR1 and CDR2 (germline): KGHSH, LQKENI. The length of the CDR3 is 15 residues. V lost 6 bases to trimming and J lost 0 bases, with 12 bases between them. This CDR3 is CASSPEWGSNQPQHF. DNA for the CDR3: TGTGCCAGCTCGCCTGAGTGGGGTAGCAATCAGCCCCAGCATTTT.

This rearrangement joins TRBV13 to TRBJ1-3; the match to TRBD1 covers 8 bases. CDR3 length: 14 residues. The V gene's germline CDR1 is PRHDT and CDR2 FYEKMQ (reference sequence). With V trimmed by 5 bases and J by 4 bases, 4 bases remained unmatched. CDR3 sequence: CASSVQGAGNTIYF. The CDR3 nucleotides read TGTGCCAGCAGCGTGCAGGGGGCAGGAAACACCATATATTTT.